This T cell receptor (beta chain) was captured by sequencing in a study of CD8+CD57+ T cells in acquired aplastic anemia. Study in general: Sorted CD4+ plus CD8+ cells gave DNA averaging around 3.2 ug. Healthy donor CD4+ samples were sequenced to a depth that averaged around 11 million reads. Study outcomes and limitations: The number of CD8+ CDR3 sequences shared by patients and controls was 25 to 35. Statistical testing detected no significant gap in CD8+ Simpson's diversity between patients and controls.

This clonotype occurred many times. Antigen unknown. Trimming took 6 bases from V and 4 from J, leaving 30 bases between them. This CDR3 is built from 18 residues. Germline CDR1 DFQATT, CDR2 SNEGSKA (reference sequence). Template material for TCR beta VDJ and CDR3 profiling consisted of genomic DNA. In TCRdb, the reads were re-called with MiXCR into one record per CDR3 protein. The table has some 200,000 distinct CDR3 sequences, approximately 35% seen once; the top ten hold 1% to 1.3%. Sequenced: sorted CD4+, CD8+, or CD8+CD57+ T cells (not recorded which) from PBMCs. This TCR was sampled from a human donor in good health, serving as a control. The chain has TRBV20-1 and TRBJ1-2, with D perhaps TRBD1 (6 bases). Written as DNA, the CDR3 is TGCAGTGCAAAGGGGATATTAGGAACCAGACAGGATGGCTATGGCTACACCTTC. It codes for CSAKGILGTRQDGYGYTF.